This TCR beta chain was retrieved from a study of blood T cell repertoires in COVID-19. As for the study in general: Specimens from acute and convalescent COVID-19 originated in the United States, Italy and Spain. Sample material is recorded as cDNA or gDNA derived from T cells, B-cell-depleted T cells, or PBMCs.

Methods used by the authors: Estimation of nucleated cell counts was performed using reference gene primer amplification. Assay: immunoSEQ multiplex PCR; the TCRdb copy retains only in-frame clones and omits some. For V, J and clone size, that table is used; D and trimming come from the DNA. Of 200,000 to 250,000 clones in the sample, less than 90% were seen once. There are 17 residues in the CDR3. V shed 3 bases and J 1 base; nucleotides not matched to a gene: 8. The germline V gene encodes CDR1 LNHDA and CDR2 SQIVND (reference sequence). This chain connects TRBV19 to TRBJ1-1; 10 bases are a match to TRBD1. Sequenced material: peripheral blood. The origin of this receptor is a man between 65 and 79 years old with acute or convalescent COVID-19. CDR3 sequence reads: CASSIRWTGGSNTEAFF. CDR3 coding DNA: TGTGCCAGTAGTATTCGATGGACAGGGGGATCGAACACTGAAGCTTTCTTT.